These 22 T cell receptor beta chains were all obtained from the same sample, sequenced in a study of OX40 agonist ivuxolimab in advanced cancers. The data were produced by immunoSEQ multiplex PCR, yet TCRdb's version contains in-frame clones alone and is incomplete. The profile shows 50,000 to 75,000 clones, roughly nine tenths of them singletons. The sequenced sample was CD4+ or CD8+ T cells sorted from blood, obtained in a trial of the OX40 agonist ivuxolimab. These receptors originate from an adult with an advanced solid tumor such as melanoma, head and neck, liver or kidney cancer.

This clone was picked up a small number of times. The CDR3 DNA follows: TGCAGCGCCGAATGGCTAGCGGGATTCACAGATACGCAGTATTTT. Translation gives CSAEWLAGFTDTQYF. The chain links TRBV29-1 to TRBJ2-3; the match to TRBD2 covers 9 bases. V lost 7 bases and J lost 2; bases outside the gene matches: 10. The germline V gene encodes CDR1 SQVTM and CDR2 ANQGSEA. The CDR3 consists of 15 residues.

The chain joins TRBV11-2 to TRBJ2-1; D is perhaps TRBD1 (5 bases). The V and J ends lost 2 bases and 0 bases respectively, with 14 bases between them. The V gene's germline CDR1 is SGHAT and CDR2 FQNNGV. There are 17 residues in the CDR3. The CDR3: CASSLTRTRSSYNEQFF. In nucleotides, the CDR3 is TGTGCCAGCAGCTTAACCCGGACACGGAGCTCCTACAATGAGCAGTTCTTC.

The CDR3 sequence is CASSGGQGSQPQHF. For the CDR3, the DNA is TGTGCCAGCAGTGGGGGACAGGGGAGTCAGCCCCAGCATTTT. This rearrangement joins TRBV27 to TRBJ1-5; 10 nucleotides agree with TRBD1. The V gene's germline CDR1 is MNHEY and CDR2 SMNVEV (reference sequence). The CDR3 is 14 amino acids. Germline trimming cut 5 bases from V and 6 bases from J; bases unmatched to any gene: 4.

The CDR3 sequence: CASRKHGDYEQYF. Written as DNA, the CDR3 is TGCGCCAGCAGGAAACATGGAGACTACGAGCAGTACTTC. V usage is TRBV10-2 and J usage is TRBJ2-7, with D uncertain. The CDR3 covers 13 residues. Trimming took off 6 bases at V and 3 bases at J, with 12 bases between the two ends. From germline, CDR1 is WSHSY and CDR2 SAAADI.

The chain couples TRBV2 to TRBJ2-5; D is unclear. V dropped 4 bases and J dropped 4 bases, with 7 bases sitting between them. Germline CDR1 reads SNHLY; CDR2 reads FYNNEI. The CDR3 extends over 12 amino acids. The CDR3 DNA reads TGTGCCAGCAGTGGGCGCAGAGAGACCCAGTACTTC. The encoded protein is CASSGRRETQYF.

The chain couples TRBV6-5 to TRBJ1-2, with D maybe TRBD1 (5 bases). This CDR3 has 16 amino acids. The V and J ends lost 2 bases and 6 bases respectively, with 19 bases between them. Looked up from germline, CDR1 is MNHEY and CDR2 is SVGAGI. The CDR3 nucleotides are TGTGCCAGCAGTTACCGGGGAGGCAGGGAAGCGGATGGCTACACCTTC. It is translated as CASSYRGGREADGYTF.

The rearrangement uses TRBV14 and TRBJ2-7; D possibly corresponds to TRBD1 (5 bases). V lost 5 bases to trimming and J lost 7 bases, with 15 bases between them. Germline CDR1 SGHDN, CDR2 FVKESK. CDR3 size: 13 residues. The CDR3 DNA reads TGTGCCAGCAGCACAGGATCGTCTGGAGAGCAGTACTTC. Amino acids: CASSTGSSGEQYF. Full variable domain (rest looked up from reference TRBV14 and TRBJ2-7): EAGVTQFPSHSVIEKGQTVTLRCDPISGHDNLYWYRRVMGKEIKFLLHFVKESKQDESGMPNNRFLAERTGGTYSTLKVQPAELEDSGVYFCASSTGSSGEQYFGPGTRLTVT.

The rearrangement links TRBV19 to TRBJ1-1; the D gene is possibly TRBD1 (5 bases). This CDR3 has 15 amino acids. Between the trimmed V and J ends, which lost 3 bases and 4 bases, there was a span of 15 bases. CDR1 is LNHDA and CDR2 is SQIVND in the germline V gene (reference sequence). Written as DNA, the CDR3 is TGTGCCAGTAGTATTCTCAGGGAGTCTCGCACTGAAGCTTTCTTT. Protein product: CASSILRESRTEAFF.

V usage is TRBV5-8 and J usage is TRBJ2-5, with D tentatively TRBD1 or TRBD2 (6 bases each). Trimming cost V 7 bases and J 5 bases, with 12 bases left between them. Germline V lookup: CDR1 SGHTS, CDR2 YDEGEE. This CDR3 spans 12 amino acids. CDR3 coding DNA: TGTGCCAGCCGAGGGGGGCTGGAGACCCAGTACTTC. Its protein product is CASRGGLETQYF.

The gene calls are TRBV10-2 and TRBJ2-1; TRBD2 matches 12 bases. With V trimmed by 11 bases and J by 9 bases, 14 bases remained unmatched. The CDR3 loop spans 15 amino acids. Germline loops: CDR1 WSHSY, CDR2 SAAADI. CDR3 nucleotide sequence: TGCGCCTGCTGGCGGACTAGCGGGGAGGGCGGTGAGCAGTTCTTC. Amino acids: CACWRTSGEGGEQFF.

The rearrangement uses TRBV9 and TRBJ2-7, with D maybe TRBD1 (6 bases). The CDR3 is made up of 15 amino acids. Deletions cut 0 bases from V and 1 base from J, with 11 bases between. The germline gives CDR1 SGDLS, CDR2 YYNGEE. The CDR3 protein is CASSVEGTYSYEQYF. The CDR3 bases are TGTGCCAGCAGCGTAGAGGGGACATATTCCTACGAGCAGTACTTC. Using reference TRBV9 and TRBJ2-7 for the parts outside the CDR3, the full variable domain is DSGVTQTPKHLITATGQRVTLRCSPRSGDLSVYWYQQSLDQGLQFLIQYYNGEERAKGNILERFSAQQFPDLHSELNLSSLELGDSALYFCASSVEGTYSYEQYFGPGTRLTVT.

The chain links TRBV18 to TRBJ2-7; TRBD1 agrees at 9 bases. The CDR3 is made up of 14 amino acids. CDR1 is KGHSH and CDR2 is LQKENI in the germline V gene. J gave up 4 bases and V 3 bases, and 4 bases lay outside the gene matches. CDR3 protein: CASSPRDRVYEQYF. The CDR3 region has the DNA TGTGCCAGCTCACCGCGGGACAGGGTGTACGAGCAGTACTTC.

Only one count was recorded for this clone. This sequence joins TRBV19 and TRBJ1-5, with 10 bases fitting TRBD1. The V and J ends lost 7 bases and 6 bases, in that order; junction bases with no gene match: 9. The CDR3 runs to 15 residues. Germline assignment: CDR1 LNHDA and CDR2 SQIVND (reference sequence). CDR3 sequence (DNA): TGTGCCAGTACGGTGGGGGACAGGGGATTTCAGCCCCAGCATTTT. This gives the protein CASTVGDRGFQPQHF.

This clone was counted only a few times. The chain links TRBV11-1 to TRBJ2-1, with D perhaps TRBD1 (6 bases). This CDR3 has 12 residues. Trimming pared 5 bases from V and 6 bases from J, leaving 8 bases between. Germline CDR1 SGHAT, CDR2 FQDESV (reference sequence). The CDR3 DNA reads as TGTGCCAGCAGCCAACAGGGCAATGAGCAGTTCTTC. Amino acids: CASSQQGNEQFF. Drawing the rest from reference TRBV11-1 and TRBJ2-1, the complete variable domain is EAEVAQSPRYKITEKSQAVAFWCDPISGHATLYWYRQILGQGPELLVQFQDESVVDDSQLPKDRFSAERLKGVDSTLKIQPAELGDSAMYLCASSQQGNEQFFGPGTRLTVL.

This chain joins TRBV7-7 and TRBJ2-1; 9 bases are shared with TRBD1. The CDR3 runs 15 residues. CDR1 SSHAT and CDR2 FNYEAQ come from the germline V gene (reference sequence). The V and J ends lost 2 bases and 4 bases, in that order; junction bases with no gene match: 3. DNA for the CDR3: TGTGCCAGCAGCTTATCGGGGACAGGGTACAATGAGCAGTTCTTC. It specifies CASSLSGTGYNEQFF. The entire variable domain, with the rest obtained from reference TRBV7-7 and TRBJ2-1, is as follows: GAGVSQSPRYKVTKRGQDVTLRCDPISSHATLYWYQQALGQGPEFLTYFNYEAQPDKSGLPSDRFSAERPEGSISTLTIQRTEQRDSAMYRCASSLSGTGYNEQFFGPGTRLTVL.

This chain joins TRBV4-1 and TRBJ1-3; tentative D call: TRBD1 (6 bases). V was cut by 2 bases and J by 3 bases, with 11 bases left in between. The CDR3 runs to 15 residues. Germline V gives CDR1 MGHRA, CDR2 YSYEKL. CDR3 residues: CASSQPTGSGNTIYF. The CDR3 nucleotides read TGCGCCAGCAGCCAACCGACAGGAAGTGGAAACACCATATATTTT.

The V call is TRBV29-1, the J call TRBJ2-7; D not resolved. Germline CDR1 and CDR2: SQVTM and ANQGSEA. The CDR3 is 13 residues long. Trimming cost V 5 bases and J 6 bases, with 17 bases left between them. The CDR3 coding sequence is TGCAGCGTTCTTCAGGCCCTCTCCGGCGAGCAGTACTTC. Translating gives CSVLQALSGEQYF.

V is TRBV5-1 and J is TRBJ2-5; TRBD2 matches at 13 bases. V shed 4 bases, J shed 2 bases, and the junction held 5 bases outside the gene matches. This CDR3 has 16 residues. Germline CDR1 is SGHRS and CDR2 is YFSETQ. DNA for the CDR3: TGCGCCAGCAGCGGAGGGACTAGCGGGGATCAAGAGACCCAGTACTTC. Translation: CASSGGTSGDQETQYF.

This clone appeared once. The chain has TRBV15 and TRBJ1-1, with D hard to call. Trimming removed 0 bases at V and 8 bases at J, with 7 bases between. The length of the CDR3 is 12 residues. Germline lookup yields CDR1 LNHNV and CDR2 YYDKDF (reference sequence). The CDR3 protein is CATSRDPTEAFF. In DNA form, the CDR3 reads TGTGCCACCAGCAGAGACCCGACAGAAGCTTTCTTT.

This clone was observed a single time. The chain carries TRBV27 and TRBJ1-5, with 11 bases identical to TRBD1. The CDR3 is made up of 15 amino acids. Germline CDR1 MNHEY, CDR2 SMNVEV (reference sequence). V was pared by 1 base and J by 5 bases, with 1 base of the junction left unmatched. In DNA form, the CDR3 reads TGTGCCAGCAGTTTATTGGGACAGGGGGATCAGCCCCAGCATTTT. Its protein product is CASSLLGQGDQPQHF.

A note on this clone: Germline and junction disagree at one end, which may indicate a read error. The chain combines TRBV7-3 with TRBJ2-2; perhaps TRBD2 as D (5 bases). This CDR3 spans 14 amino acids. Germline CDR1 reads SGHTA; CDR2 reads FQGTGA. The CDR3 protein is CASSPSSNSGELFF. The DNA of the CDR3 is TGTGCCAGCAGCCCTAGCAGCAACAGCGGGGAGCTGTTTTTT. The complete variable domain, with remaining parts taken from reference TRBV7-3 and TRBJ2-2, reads GAGVSQTPSNKVTEKGKYVELRCDPISGHTALYWYRQSLGQGPEFLIYFQGTGAADDSGLPNDRFFAVRPEGSVSTLKIQRTERGDSAVYLCASSPSSNSGELFFGEGSRLTVL.

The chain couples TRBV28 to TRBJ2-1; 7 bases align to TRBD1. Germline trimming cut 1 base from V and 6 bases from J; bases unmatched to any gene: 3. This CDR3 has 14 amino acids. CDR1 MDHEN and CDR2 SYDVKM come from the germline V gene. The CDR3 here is CASSLYSGGNEQFF. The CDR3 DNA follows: TGTGCCAGCAGTTTATACTCAGGGGGCAATGAGCAGTTCTTC.